These 31 T cell receptor beta chains were all obtained from the same sample, sequenced in a study of T cell changes during pregnancy in multiple sclerosis. Data came from immunoSEQ multiplex PCR; TCRdb stores just in-frame clones and leaves some out. The data hold more than 100,000 clones, with roughly 93% observed a single time. This specimen consisted of peripheral blood, obtained after pregnancy. These receptors were taken from a female donor with multiple sclerosis, enrolled in a pregnancy study.

This clone came up once. The rearrangement joins TRBV4-2 to TRBJ2-1; 9 nucleotides agree with TRBD1. CDR3 length: 17 residues. V shed 1 base, J shed 4 bases, and the junction held 8 bases outside the gene matches. From germline, CDR1 is LGHNA and CDR2 YNFKEQ. The CDR3: CASSQGTGAGEYNEQFF. CDR3 DNA sequence: TGTGCCAGCAGCCAAGGGACAGGGGCGGGAGAATACAATGAGCAGTTCTTC.

The gene calls are TRBV2 and TRBJ2-3; 13 nucleotides line up with TRBD2. After removal of 4 bases from V and 5 bases from J, the junction contained 0 bases not matched to a gene. Germline loops: CDR1 SNHLY, CDR2 FYNNEI. This CDR3 is 14 amino acids long. As DNA, the CDR3 is TGTGCCAGCAGTGGACTAGCGGGAGGAGATACGCAGTATTTT. Translated, it gives CASSGLAGGDTQYF.

This clone turned up a few times. This chain connects TRBV28 to TRBJ1-2; D unresolved. The V gene lost 3 bases and the J gene lost 4 bases, with 9 bases spanning the gap. The V gene's germline CDR1 is MDHEN and CDR2 SYDVKM. There are 13 residues in the CDR3. CDR3 residues: CASSFTRSYGYTF. The CDR3 region has the DNA TGTGCCAGCAGTTTTACCAGAAGCTATGGCTACACCTTC.

The V call is TRBV27, the J call TRBJ2-7; weak D call: TRBD1 (5 bases). Trimming left V 3 bases short and J 2 bases short, with 11 bases between. The CDR3 loop spans 14 amino acids. Germline-derived CDR1 and CDR2 are MNHEY and SMNVEV (reference sequence). The CDR3 DNA is TGTGCCAGCAGTTTGACAGACAGAGCCTACGAGCAGTACTTC. Translating it yields CASSLTDRAYEQYF.

The chain has TRBV25-1 and TRBJ2-7; D remains unclear. Trimming pared 4 bases from V and 5 bases from J, leaving 15 bases between. Germline V gene sequence: CDR1 MGHDK, CDR2 SYGVNS. The CDR3 extends over 14 amino acids. This CDR3 is CASSGGEVLNEQYF. Written as DNA, the CDR3 is TGTGCCAGCAGTGGCGGAGAGGTACTTAACGAGCAGTACTTC.

A single count supports this clone. The chain has TRBV7-9 and TRBJ2-7; tentatively, D is TRBD2 (6 bases). The CDR3 is 13 residues long. Germline CDR1 is SEHNR and CDR2 is FQNEAQ (reference sequence). V dropped 5 bases and J dropped 7 bases, with 15 bases sitting between them. The CDR3 loop reads CASSPREAAEQYF. CDR3 DNA: TGTGCCAGCAGCCCGAGGGAGGCAGCGGAGCAGTACTTC.

V usage is TRBV18 and J usage is TRBJ2-5, with 7 nucleotides matching TRBD2. Germline V lookup: CDR1 KGHSH, CDR2 LQKENI. The CDR3 runs 17 residues. The V and J ends lost 0 bases and 5 bases, in that order; junction bases with no gene match: 12. The CDR3 sequence is CASSPPGWLAERETQYF. The DNA of the CDR3 is TGTGCCAGCTCACCACCGGGTTGGCTAGCGGAGCGGGAGACCCAGTACTTC.

The chain carries TRBV7-7 and TRBJ1-5; D may be TRBD1 (5 bases). V was clipped by 5 bases and J by 11 bases, with 25 bases between them. Looked up from germline, CDR1 is SSHAT and CDR2 is FNYEAQ (reference sequence). CDR3 length: 16 residues. CDR3 amino acids: CASSRDGGVMDKSQHF. Written as DNA, the CDR3 is TGTGCCAGCAGCAGGGACGGGGGAGTGATGGACAAGTCCCAGCATTTT. Looking up the rest from reference TRBV7-7 and TRBJ1-5 gives the full variable domain: GAGVSQSPRYKVTKRGQDVTLRCDPISSHATLYWYQQALGQGPEFLTYFNYEAQPDKSGLPSDRFSAERPEGSISTLTIQRTEQRDSAMYRCASSRDGGVMDKSQHFGDGTRLSIL.

The CDR3 here is CASSEPGTSGYNEQFF. The CDR3 DNA follows: TGTGCCAGCAGCGAACCCGGGACTAGCGGCTACAATGAGCAGTTCTTC. The rearrangement links TRBV9 to TRBJ2-1; 11 positions agree with TRBD2. This CDR3 has 16 amino acids. The ends lost 3 bases at V and 3 bases at J; junction bases unmatched: 5. Germline values: CDR1 SGDLS, CDR2 YYNGEE.

The chain is built from TRBV15 and TRBJ2-3, with 7 bases identical to TRBD1. The germline gives CDR1 LNHNV, CDR2 YYDKDF (reference sequence). The CDR3 runs 17 residues. The J segment lost 5 bases and the V segment lost 0 bases, leaving 11 bases of the junction unmatched. CDR3 DNA: TGTGCCACCAGCAGAGATAGTTGGGCAGGGGGTGTAGATACGCAGTATTTT. This codes for CATSRDSWAGGVDTQYF.

J is TRBJ2-3 and V is TRBV6-1, with D possibly matching TRBD2 (6 bases). Per germline, CDR1 MNHNS and CDR2 SASEGT. This CDR3 is 15 amino acids long. The ends were cut back, 6 bases at V and 0 bases at J, with 13 bases in the middle. CDR3 coding DNA: TGTGCCAGCAGAGAGCGAGCGGGCAGCACAGATACGCAGTATTTT. It codes for CASRERAGSTDTQYF.

V gene TRBV7-9 combines with J gene TRBJ2-7; D gene uncertain. This CDR3 is 14 amino acids long. Germline V lookup: CDR1 SEHNR, CDR2 FQNEAQ (reference sequence). V dropped 5 bases and J dropped 2 bases, with 13 bases sitting between them. The CDR3 sequence is CASSPAGSPYEQYF. Written as DNA, the CDR3 is TGTGCCAGCAGCCCCGCTGGCTCTCCCTACGAGCAGTACTTC.

This clone was seen a single time. The chain recombines TRBV7-6 with TRBJ1-1; 10 nucleotides line up with TRBD1. This CDR3 is built from 17 residues. J was trimmed by 0 bases and V by 5 bases; bases with no gene match: 9. Germline V CDR1 and CDR2: SGHVS, FNYEAQ. The CDR3 reads CASSPRQGARVNTEAFF. In DNA form, the CDR3 reads TGTGCCAGCAGCCCAAGACAGGGGGCGCGGGTGAACACTGAAGCTTTCTTT.

The rearrangement joins TRBV11-2 to TRBJ1-6; 7 nucleotides align to TRBD1. The CDR3 consists of 15 residues. Germline-derived CDR1 and CDR2 are SGHAT and FQNNGV. After removal of 3 bases from V and 6 bases from J, the junction contained 5 bases not matched to a gene. The CDR3 reads CASSLLGQANSPLHF. In DNA, the CDR3 is TGTGCCAGCAGCTTGTTAGGACAGGCTAATTCACCCCTCCACTTT.

The chain is built from TRBV25-1 and TRBJ2-7, with a possible D match to TRBD1 (5 bases). The V end lost 1 base, the J end lost 2 bases, and 9 bases lay between the germline ends. The CDR3 consists of 14 residues. Germline-derived CDR1 and CDR2 are MGHDK and SYGVNS. The DNA of the CDR3 is TGTGCCAGCAGTGAATGGGGCAGAACCTACGAGCAGTACTTC. Its translation: CASSEWGRTYEQYF.

The CDR3 loop is CASRDREGMEPQHF. The DNA for the CDR3 is TGTGCCAGCAGGGACAGGGAGGGCATGGAGCCCCAGCATTTT. The chain has TRBV2 and TRBJ1-5, with TRBD1 identical over 8 bases. J lost 8 bases, V lost 6 bases, and 9 bases had no gene match. In germline, CDR1 is SNHLY, CDR2 FYNNEI. The CDR3 length is 14 residues.

V gene TRBV27 combines with J gene TRBJ1-1, with 7 bases matching TRBD1. Germline loops: CDR1 MNHEY, CDR2 SMNVEV (reference sequence). V lost 5 bases and J lost 6; bases outside the gene matches: 12. The CDR3 has 15 residues. CDR3 residues: CASSMQSGGWAEAFF. CDR3 DNA: TGTGCCAGCAGTATGCAATCAGGGGGGTGGGCTGAAGCTTTCTTT.

V gene TRBV19 combines with J gene TRBJ1-2, with 7 nucleotides matching TRBD1. The CDR3 spans 16 residues. Germline trimming cut 1 base from V and 8 bases from J; bases unmatched to any gene: 13. CDR1 is LNHDA, CDR2 SQIVND, per germline (reference sequence). CDR3: CASSIGAHRGQRGYTF. For the CDR3, the DNA is TGTGCCAGTAGTATAGGGGCCCACAGGGGTCAGCGCGGCTACACCTTC.

The CDR3 coding sequence is TGTGCCAGTAGTACCGGCCCGGGACAGGGGGCGCCGGCCTCCACAGATACGCAGTATTTT. This sequence encodes CASSTGPGQGAPASTDTQYF. J is TRBJ2-3 and V is TRBV19, with 12 bases lining up with TRBD1. CDR1 and CDR2 from the germline V gene are LNHDA and SQIVND (reference sequence). The CDR3 totals 20 residues. V shed 4 bases and J 2 bases; nucleotides not matched to a gene: 16.

The chain uses TRBV7-9 and TRBJ2-3; the D is unclear. Germline CDR1 SEHNR, CDR2 FQNEAQ (reference sequence). This CDR3 is 15 amino acids long. Deletions cut 7 bases from V and 0 bases from J, with 14 bases between. The CDR3 is CASTVRLASTDTQYF. CDR3 nucleotide sequence: TGTGCCAGCACTGTTCGGTTAGCTAGCACAGATACGCAGTATTTT.

V and J are TRBV2 and TRBJ1-1; D perhaps matches TRBD1 (5 bases). Germline lookup yields CDR1 SNHLY and CDR2 FYNNEI. The CDR3 is 15 residues long. Trimming cost V 3 bases and J 6 bases, with 17 bases left between them. In nucleotides, the CDR3 is TGTGCCAGCAGTGAGTCCAGTGGGGCTGGCGCTGAAGCTTTCTTT. Translating gives CASSESSGAGAEAFF.

This rearrangement joins TRBV5-1 to TRBJ2-5; D perhaps matches TRBD2 (7 bases). The V end lost 6 bases, the J end lost 3 bases, and 18 bases lay between the germline ends. This CDR3 contains 15 residues. The germline V gene has CDR1 SGHRS and CDR2 YFSETQ. CDR3 sequence (DNA): TGCGCCAGCACCCTACGGGGGGCAGTAGAAGAGACCCAGTACTTC. Residues: CASTLRGAVEETQYF.

The gene calls are TRBV2 and TRBJ2-7; possibly TRBD2 for D (6 bases). Germline loops: CDR1 SNHLY, CDR2 FYNNEI. V dropped 4 bases and J dropped 1 base, with 17 bases sitting between them. This CDR3 has 16 amino acids. CDR3 residues: CASSGPGTGLSYEQYF. The CDR3 DNA is TGTGCCAGCAGTGGGCCCGGGACCGGACTATCCTACGAGCAGTACTTC.

The rearrangement links TRBV7-6 to TRBJ2-1; TRBD2 agrees at 7 bases. Germline trimming cut 0 bases from V and 1 base from J; bases unmatched to any gene: 9. This CDR3 spans 18 amino acids. Per the germline V gene, CDR1 is SGHVS and CDR2 is FNYEAQ. The CDR3, as DNA: TGTGCCAGCAGCTTAGCGTTTGGTAGCGGGCTTTCCTACAATGAGCAGTTCTTC. This translates into CASSLAFGSGLSYNEQFF.

The V and J genes are TRBV5-1 and TRBJ2-7; D is uncertain. V dropped 0 bases and J dropped 0 bases, with 7 bases sitting between them. The CDR3 loop spans 14 amino acids. Germline V CDR1 and CDR2: SGHRS, YFSETQ. This CDR3 reads CASSLDPVSYEQYF. The CDR3 DNA is TGCGCCAGCAGCTTGGATCCTGTCTCCTACGAGCAGTACTTC.

The genes are TRBV7-9 and TRBJ1-2; tentative D call: TRBD1 (5 bases). V was trimmed by 5 bases and J by 3 bases, leaving 10 bases between them. CDR1 is SEHNR and CDR2 is FQNEAQ in the germline V gene (reference sequence). The CDR3 spans 13 residues. The CDR3 nucleotides are TGTGCCAGCAGCCCTCGGGGGGACTATGGCTACACCTTC. The encoded protein is CASSPRGDYGYTF.

J is TRBJ2-3 and V is TRBV5-1; 10 bases map to TRBD2. Germline values: CDR1 SGHRS, CDR2 YFSETQ. The trim removed 3 bases at V and 4 bases at J, leaving 8 bases unmatched. The CDR3 has 16 residues. The CDR3 nucleotides are TGCGCCAGCAGCTCGACTAGCGGGTGGCCCCCAGATACGCAGTATTTT. It is translated as CASSSTSGWPPDTQYF.

This clone has a single count. The chain couples TRBV7-6 to TRBJ1-3, with 10 bases lining up with TRBD1. The germline V gene has CDR1 SGHVS and CDR2 FNYEAQ. V was clipped by 2 bases and J by 4 bases; unmatched bases: 8. This CDR3 spans 17 amino acids. Written as DNA, the CDR3 is TGTGCCAGCAGCTTATTCGACAGGGGGCTTCCCGGAAACACCATATATTTT. Its protein product is CASSLFDRGLPGNTIYF.

This clone was detected a few times. In DNA, the CDR3 is TGTGCCAGCAGTGAATTGGGACCCCGGGGGGCTTTCTTT. Protein: CASSELGPRGAFF. The chain employs TRBV2 and TRBJ1-1, with D possibly being TRBD1 (5 bases). Between the trimmed V and J ends, which lost 2 bases and 11 bases, there was a span of 15 bases. There are 13 residues in the CDR3. The germline V gene encodes CDR1 SNHLY and CDR2 FYNNEI. Full variable domain (outside the CDR3, taken from reference TRBV2 and TRBJ1-1): EPEVTQTPSHQVTQMGQEVILRCVPISNHLYFYWYRQILGQKVEFLVSFYNNEISEKSEIFDDQFSVERPDGSNFTLKIRSTKLEDSAMYFCASSELGPRGAFFGQGTRLTVV.

The chain couples TRBV29-1 to TRBJ2-3, with D possibly matching TRBD1 (6 bases). CDR3 length equals 14 residues. V lost 0 bases and J 2 bases, leaving 9 bases between the germline ends. Looked up from germline, CDR1 is SQVTM and CDR2 is ANQGSEA. The CDR3 region is CSVEEQGHTDTQYF. CDR3 nucleotides: TGCAGCGTTGAAGAACAGGGTCACACAGATACGCAGTATTTT.

This chain joins TRBV7-3 and TRBJ2-3, with D unresolved. Germline V CDR1 and CDR2: SGHTA, FQGTGA. The CDR3 covers 14 residues. V was pared by 2 bases and J by 0 bases, with 6 bases between. DNA for the CDR3: TGTGCCAGCAGCTTAGGGCCTAGCACAGATACGCAGTATTTT. It codes for CASSLGPSTDTQYF. Supplemented by reference TRBV7-3 and TRBJ2-3, the full variable domain reads GAGVSQTPSNKVTEKGKYVELRCDPISGHTALYWYRQSLGQGPEFLIYFQGTGAADDSGLPNDRFFAVRPEGSVSTLKIQRTERGDSAVYLCASSLGPSTDTQYFGPGTRLTVL.